There are a few counts of the clone carrying this TCR beta chain. Source study methods: For nucleated cells, counts were estimated from reference gene primer amplification. Profiled with immunoSEQ multiplex PCR; TCRdb holds only in-frame clones, not every one. Clone size and the V and J calls come from that table; the DNA yielded D and trimming. This sample has around 180,000 clones, with roughly 84% found just once. The junction had 5 bases not matched to a gene; V was cut back by 2 bases and J by 7 bases. The germline gives CDR1 SGHKS, CDR2 YYEKEE (reference sequence). The CDR3 has 13 residues. The source of the sample is a study of blood T cell repertoires in COVID-19. For the study at large: PBMCs, B-cell-depleted T cells, or T cells provided the cDNA or gDNA that made up the material.

This TCR was recovered from a man aged 80 or over with COVID-19, enrolled during active disease. The chain carries TRBV5-5 and TRBJ1-2, with 7 positions matching TRBD1. Sequences were obtained from peripheral blood. CDR3 region: CASSFMDRSGYTF. The CDR3 DNA is TGTGCCAGCAGCTTCATGGACAGGTCTGGCTACACCTTC.